This T cell receptor beta chain was profiled in a study of shared clonotypes between healthy human individuals. The overall study: Donors, aged 18 to 49, were a couple of women and three men. Notes on the study in general: Memory subsets generally showed lower estimated richness than naive subsets.

Per the original methods: In the immunoSEQ data, sequences were junction-only and lacked quality scores, so filtering differed. Generated by immunoSEQ multiplex PCR, the TCRdb table keeps only in-frame clones and is missing some. The D gene and trimming were derived from the DNA, and the V and J assignments and clone size from that table. The sample carries around 750,000 clones, approximately 79% recorded once. CDR3 length: 14 residues. Germline CDR1 is LNHDA and CDR2 is SQIVND (reference sequence). The V end lost 3 bases, the J end lost 8 bases, and 13 bases lay between the germline ends. CD4+ cell separation produced CD45RA+ naive and CD45RA-negative memory subsets. Regarding this clone: Its antigen is not identified.

The V call is TRBV19, the J call TRBJ1-4, with D hard to call. Sample: memory CD4+ T cells sorted from blood. The subset is: CD45RA-negative fraction. This clonotype originated in a woman younger than 45 in good health. CDR3 DNA sequence: TGTGCCAGTAGTATTCGGGCGTTCACAGAAAAACTGTTTTTT. This encodes CASSIRAFTEKLFF.